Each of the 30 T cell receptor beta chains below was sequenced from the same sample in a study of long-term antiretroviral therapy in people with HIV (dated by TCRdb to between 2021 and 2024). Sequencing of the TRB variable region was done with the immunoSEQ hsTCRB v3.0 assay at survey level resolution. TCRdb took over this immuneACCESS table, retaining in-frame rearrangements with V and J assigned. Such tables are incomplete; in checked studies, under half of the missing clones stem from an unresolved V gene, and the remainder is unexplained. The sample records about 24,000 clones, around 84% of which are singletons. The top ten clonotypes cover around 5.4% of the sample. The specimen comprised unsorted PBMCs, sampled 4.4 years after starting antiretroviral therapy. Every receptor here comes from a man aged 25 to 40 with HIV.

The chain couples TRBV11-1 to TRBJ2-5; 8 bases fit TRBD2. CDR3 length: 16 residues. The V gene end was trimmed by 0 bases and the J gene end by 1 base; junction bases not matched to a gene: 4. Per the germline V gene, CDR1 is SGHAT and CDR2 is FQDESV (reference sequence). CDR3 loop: CASSLAREGTQETQYF. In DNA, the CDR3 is TGTGCCAGCAGCTTAGCCCGGGAGGGAACCCAAGAGACCCAGTACTTC.

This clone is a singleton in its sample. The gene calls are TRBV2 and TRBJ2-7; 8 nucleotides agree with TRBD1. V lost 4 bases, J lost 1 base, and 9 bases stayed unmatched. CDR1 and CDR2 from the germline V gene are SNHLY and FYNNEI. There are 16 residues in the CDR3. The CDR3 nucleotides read TGTGCCAGCAGTGCCCAGGCAAGGACAGGGTCCTACGAGCAGTACTTC. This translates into CASSAQARTGSYEQYF.

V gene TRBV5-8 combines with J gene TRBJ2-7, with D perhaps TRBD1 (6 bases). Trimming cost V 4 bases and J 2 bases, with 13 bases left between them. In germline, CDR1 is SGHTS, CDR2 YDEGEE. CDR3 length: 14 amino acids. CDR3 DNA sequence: TGTGCCAGCAGCCGGGACACAAAACCCTACGAGCAGTACTTC. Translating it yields CASSRDTKPYEQYF.

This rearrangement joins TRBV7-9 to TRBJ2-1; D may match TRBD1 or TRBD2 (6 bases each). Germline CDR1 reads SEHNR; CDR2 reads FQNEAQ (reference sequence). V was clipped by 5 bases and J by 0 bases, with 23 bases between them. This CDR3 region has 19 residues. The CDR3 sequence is CASSPRRDTSSYSYNEQFF. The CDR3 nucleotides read TGTGCCAGCAGCCCAAGGAGGGACACTAGCTCCTACTCCTACAATGAGCAGTTCTTC. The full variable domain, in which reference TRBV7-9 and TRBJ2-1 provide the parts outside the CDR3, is DTGVSQNPRHKITKRGQNVTFRCDPISEHNRLYWYRQTLGQGPEFLTYFQNEAQLEKSRLLSDRFSAERPKGSFSTLEIQRTEQGDSAMYLCASSPRRDTSSYSYNEQFFGPGTRLTVL.

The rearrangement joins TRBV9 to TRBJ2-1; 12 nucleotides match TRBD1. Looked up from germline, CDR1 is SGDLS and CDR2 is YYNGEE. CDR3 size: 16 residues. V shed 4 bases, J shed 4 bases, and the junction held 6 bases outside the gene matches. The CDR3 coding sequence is TGTGCCAGCAGCCCCCGGGACAGGGGGCTTTACAATGAGCAGTTCTTC. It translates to CASSPRDRGLYNEQFF.

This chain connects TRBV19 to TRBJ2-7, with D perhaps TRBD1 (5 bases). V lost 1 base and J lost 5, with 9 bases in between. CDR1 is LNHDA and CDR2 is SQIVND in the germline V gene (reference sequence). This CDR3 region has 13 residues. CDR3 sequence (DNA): TGTGCCAGTAGTATAGGACAGTCGGACGAGCAGTACTTC. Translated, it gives CASSIGQSDEQYF.

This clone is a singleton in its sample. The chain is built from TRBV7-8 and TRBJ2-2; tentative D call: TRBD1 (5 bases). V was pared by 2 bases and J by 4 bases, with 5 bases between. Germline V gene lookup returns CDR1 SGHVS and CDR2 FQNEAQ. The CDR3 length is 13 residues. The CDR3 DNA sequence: TGTGCCAGCAGCTTAAGGGGCACCGGGGAGCTGTTTTTT. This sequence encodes CASSLRGTGELFF.

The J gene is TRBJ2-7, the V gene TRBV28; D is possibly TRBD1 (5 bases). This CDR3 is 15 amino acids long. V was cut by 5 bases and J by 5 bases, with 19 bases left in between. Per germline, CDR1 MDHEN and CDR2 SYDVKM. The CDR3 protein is CASSLLGHEVDEQYF. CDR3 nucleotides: TGTGCCAGCAGTCTCCTTGGACATGAGGTCGACGAGCAGTACTTC.

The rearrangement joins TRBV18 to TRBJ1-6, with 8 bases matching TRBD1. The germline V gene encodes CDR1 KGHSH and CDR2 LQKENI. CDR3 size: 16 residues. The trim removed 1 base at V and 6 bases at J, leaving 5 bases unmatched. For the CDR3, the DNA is TGTGCCAGCTCACCACAGTCAGGGGGCGTTAATTCACCCCTCCACTTT. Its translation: CASSPQSGGVNSPLHF.

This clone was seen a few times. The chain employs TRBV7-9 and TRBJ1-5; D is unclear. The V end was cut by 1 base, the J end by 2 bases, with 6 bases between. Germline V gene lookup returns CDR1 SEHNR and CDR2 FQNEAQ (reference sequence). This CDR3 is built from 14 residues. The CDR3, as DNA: TGTGCCAGCAGCTTAGAGTATGGCAATCAGCCCCAGCATTTT. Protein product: CASSLEYGNQPQHF. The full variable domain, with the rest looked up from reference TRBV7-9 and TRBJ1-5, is DTGVSQNPRHKITKRGQNVTFRCDPISEHNRLYWYRQTLGQGPEFLTYFQNEAQLEKSRLLSDRFSAERPKGSFSTLEIQRTEQGDSAMYLCASSLEYGNQPQHFGDGTRLSIL.

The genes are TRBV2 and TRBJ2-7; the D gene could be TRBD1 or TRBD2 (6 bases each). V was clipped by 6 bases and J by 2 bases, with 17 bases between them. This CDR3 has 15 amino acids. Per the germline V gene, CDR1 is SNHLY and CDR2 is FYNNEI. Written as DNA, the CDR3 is TGTGCCAGCAGCTGGGTTGGGGGGCCACCCTACGAGCAGTACTTC. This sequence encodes CASSWVGGPPYEQYF.

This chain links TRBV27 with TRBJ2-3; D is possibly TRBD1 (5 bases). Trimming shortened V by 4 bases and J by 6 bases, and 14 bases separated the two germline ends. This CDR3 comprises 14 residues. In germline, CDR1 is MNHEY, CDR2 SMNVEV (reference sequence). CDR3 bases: TGTGCCAGCAGTTGGGGCAGGGTGCGCGATACGCAGTATTTT. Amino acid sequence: CASSWGRVRDTQYF.

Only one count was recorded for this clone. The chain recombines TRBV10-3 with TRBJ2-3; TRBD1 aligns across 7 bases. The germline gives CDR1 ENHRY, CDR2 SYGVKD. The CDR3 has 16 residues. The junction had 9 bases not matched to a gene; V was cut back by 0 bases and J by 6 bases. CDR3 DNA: TGTGCCATCAGTGAGTCAGCTGGGACAGCCCACGATACGCAGTATTTT. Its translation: CAISESAGTAHDTQYF.

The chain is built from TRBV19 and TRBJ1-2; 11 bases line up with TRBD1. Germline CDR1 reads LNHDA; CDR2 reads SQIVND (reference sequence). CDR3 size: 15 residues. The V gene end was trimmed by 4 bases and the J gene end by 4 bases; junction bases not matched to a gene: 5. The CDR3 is CASSRDRGSGYGYTF. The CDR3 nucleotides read TGTGCCAGTAGTAGGGACAGGGGGTCCGGCTATGGCTACACCTTC.

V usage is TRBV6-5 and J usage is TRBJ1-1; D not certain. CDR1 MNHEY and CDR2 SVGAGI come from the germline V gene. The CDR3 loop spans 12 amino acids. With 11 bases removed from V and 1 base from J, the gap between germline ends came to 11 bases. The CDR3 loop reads CAGSLGNTEAFF. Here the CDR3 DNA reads TGTGCCGGCTCGTTGGGGAACACTGAAGCTTTCTTT.

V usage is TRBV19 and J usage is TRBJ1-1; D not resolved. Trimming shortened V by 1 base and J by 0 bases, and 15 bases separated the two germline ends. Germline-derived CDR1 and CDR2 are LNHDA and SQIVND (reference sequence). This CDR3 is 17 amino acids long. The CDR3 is CASSIVGEGLMNTEAFF. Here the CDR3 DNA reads TGTGCCAGTAGTATAGTGGGTGAGGGCTTAATGAACACTGAAGCTTTCTTT.

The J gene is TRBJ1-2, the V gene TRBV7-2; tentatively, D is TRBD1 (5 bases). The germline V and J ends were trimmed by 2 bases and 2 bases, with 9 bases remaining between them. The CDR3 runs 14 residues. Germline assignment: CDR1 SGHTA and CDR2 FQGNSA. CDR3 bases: TGTGCCAGCAGCTTACAGGGCCCCAACTATGGCTACACCTTC. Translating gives CASSLQGPNYGYTF.

The DNA of the CDR3 is TGTGCCAGCAGCTTGGAGGCCCGGGACGGGGGGCAGTTCTTC. As protein: CASSLEARDGGQFF. V gene TRBV5-6 combines with J gene TRBJ2-1; weak D call: TRBD2 (6 bases). Germline V gene sequence: CDR1 SGHDT, CDR2 YYEEEE. V was cut by 0 bases and J by 12 bases, with 16 bases left in between. The CDR3 covers 14 residues.

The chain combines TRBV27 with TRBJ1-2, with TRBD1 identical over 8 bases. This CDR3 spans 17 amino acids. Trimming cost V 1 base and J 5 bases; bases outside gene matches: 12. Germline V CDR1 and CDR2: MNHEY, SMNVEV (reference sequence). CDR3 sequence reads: CASSLWTGKNGPYGYTF. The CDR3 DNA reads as TGTGCCAGCAGTTTATGGACAGGGAAGAACGGCCCTTATGGCTACACCTTC.

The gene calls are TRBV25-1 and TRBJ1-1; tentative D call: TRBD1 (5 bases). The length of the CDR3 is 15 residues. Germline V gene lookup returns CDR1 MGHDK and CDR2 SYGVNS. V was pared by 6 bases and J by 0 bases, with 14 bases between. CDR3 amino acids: CASRETGFMNTEAFF. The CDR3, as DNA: TGTGCCAGCAGAGAAACAGGCTTCATGAACACTGAAGCTTTCTTT.

The CDR3 here is CASSVGEGVGNQPQHF. The CDR3 DNA follows: TGTGCCAGCAGCGTAGGAGAAGGGGTGGGCAATCAGCCCCAGCATTTT. The chain couples TRBV9 to TRBJ1-5, with D possibly matching TRBD1 (5 bases). Trimming pared 0 bases from V and 2 bases from J, leaving 12 bases between. The CDR3 has 16 amino acids. Germline CDR1 and CDR2: SGDLS and YYNGEE.

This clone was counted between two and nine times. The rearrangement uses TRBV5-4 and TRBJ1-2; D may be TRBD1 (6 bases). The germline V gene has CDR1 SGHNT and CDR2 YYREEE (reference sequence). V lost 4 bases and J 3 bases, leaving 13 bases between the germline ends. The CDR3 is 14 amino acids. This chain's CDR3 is CASSRGQTDYGYTF. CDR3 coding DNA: TGTGCCAGCAGCCGTGGACAGACCGACTATGGCTACACCTTC. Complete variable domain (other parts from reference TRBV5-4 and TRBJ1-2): ETGVTQSPTHLIKTRGQQVTLRCSSQSGHNTVSWYQQALGQGPQFIFQYYREEENGRGNFPPRFSGLQFPNYSSELNVNALELDDSALYLCASSRGQTDYGYTFGSGTRLTVV.

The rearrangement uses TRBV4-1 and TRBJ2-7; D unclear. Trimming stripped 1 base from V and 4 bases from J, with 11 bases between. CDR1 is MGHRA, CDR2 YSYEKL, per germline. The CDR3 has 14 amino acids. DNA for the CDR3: TGCGCCAGCAGCCAAGGCGCCAACAATTACGAGCAGTACTTC. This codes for CASSQGANNYEQYF.

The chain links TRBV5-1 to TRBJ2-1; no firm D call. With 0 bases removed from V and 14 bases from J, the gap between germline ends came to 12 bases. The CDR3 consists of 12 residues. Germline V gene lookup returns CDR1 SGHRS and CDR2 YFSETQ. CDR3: CASSLDRLQEFF. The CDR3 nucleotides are TGCGCCAGCAGCTTGGACCGCCTTCAGGAGTTCTTC.

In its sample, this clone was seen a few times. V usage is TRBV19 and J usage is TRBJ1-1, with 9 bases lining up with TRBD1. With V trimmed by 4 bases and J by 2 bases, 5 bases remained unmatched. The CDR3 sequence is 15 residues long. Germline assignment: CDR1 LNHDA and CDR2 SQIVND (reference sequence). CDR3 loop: CASSTGQGRNTEAFF. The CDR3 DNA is TGTGCCAGTAGTACAGGACAGGGGCGCAACACTGAAGCTTTCTTT.

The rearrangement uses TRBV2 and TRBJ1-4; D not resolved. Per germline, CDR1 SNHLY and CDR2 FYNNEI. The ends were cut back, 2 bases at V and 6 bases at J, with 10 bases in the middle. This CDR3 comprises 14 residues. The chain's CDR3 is CASSEWVTYEKLFF. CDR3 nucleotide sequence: TGTGCCAGCAGTGAATGGGTCACTTATGAAAAACTGTTTTTT.

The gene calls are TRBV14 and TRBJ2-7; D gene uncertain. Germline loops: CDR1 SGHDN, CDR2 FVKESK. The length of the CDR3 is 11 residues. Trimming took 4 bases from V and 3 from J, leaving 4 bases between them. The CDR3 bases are TGTGCCAGCAGCCTCAGCTACGAGCAGTACTTC. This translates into CASSLSYEQYF.

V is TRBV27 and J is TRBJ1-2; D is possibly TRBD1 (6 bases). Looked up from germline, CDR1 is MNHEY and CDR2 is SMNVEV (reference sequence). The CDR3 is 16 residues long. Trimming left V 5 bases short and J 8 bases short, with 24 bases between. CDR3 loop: CASSPLRQALNEGYTF. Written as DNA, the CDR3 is TGTGCCAGCAGTCCCCTTCGACAGGCTCTTAACGAGGGCTACACCTTC.

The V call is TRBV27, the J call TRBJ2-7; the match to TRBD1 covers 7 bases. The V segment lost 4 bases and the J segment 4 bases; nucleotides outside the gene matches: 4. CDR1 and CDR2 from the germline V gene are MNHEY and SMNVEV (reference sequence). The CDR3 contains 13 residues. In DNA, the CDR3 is TGTGCCAGCAGTTCCAGACAGGGTTACGAGCAGTACTTC. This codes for CASSSRQGYEQYF.

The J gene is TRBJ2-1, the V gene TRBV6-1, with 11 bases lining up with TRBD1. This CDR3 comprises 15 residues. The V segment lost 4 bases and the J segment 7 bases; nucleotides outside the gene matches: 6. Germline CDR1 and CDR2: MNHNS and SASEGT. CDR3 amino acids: CASSGGQGAWNEQFF. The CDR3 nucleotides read TGTGCCAGCAGTGGAGGACAGGGGGCATGGAATGAGCAGTTCTTC.